Each of the 14 T cell receptor beta chains below was sequenced from the same sample in a study of T cell responses to AZD1222 COVID-19 vaccine (dated by TCRdb to the early 2020s). Library creation used the immunoSEQ multiplex PCR assay. TCRdb re-hosts the immuneACCESS table, in-frame sequences only. Its copies lack some clones; in the studies checked, an unresolved V gene accounts for under half of them, and the cause for the rest is not known. This sample is represented by roughly 110,000 clones; more than 75% of them were singletons. The ten largest account for less than 25% of the sample. This sample's time point label indicates: baseline before first vaccination. The specimen was peripheral blood, collected on day 0 of AZD1222 vaccination. The receptors shown here come from an adult in good health.

The rearrangement links TRBV7-2 to TRBJ2-6, with D possibly called TRBD1 or TRBD2 (5 bases each). The V end was cut by 1 base, the J end by 3 bases, with 7 bases between. The CDR3 covers 15 residues. Germline V gives CDR1 SGHTA, CDR2 FQGNSA. Here the CDR3 DNA reads TGTGCCAGCAGCTTAGGAGGGGTTGGGGCCAACGTCCTGACTTTC. This translates into CASSLGGVGANVLTF.

The rearrangement uses TRBV5-4 and TRBJ2-2; D possibly matches TRBD1 or TRBD2 (5 bases each). The CDR3 has 17 amino acids. The V gene's germline CDR1 is SGHNT and CDR2 YYREEE (reference sequence). The germline V and J ends were trimmed by 0 bases and 5 bases, with 17 bases remaining between them. The CDR3 loop reads CASSLGTPRDPTGELFF. CDR3 coding DNA: TGTGCCAGCAGCTTGGGAACCCCCAGGGACCCGACCGGGGAGCTGTTTTTT.

V gene TRBV5-4 combines with J gene TRBJ2-3, with TRBD2 identical over 7 bases. The CDR3 is made up of 16 amino acids. CDR1 and CDR2 from the germline V gene are SGHNT and YYREEE (reference sequence). Trimming at V came to 4 bases and at J to 1 base, leaving 9 bases not matched to a gene. The CDR3 DNA follows: TGTGCCAGCAGCCCACTTTGGGGGGGAGGCACAGATACGCAGTATTTT. As protein: CASSPLWGGGTDTQYF.

The V and J genes are TRBV7-2 and TRBJ2-7, with TRBD2 matching over 9 bases. V shed 1 base and J 6 bases; nucleotides not matched to a gene: 4. The V gene's germline CDR1 is SGHTA and CDR2 FQGNSA. This CDR3 region has 14 residues. DNA of the CDR3: TGTGCCAGCAGCTTAGGCCTAGCGGGGACCGAGCAGTACTTC. Its translation is CASSLGLAGTEQYF.

The rearrangement uses TRBV4-2 and TRBJ1-3, with TRBD1 as a possible D gene (5 bases). V lost 6 bases and J lost 4, with 16 bases in between. The CDR3 spans 15 residues. The germline V gene encodes CDR1 LGHNA and CDR2 YNFKEQ. The CDR3 here is CASRSGGTGGNTIYF. CDR3 coding DNA: TGTGCCAGCAGGTCCGGGGGGACGGGAGGAAACACCATATATTTT.

The chain has TRBV4-1 and TRBJ2-7; D uncertain. CDR3 length: 12 amino acids. Per germline, CDR1 MGHRA and CDR2 YSYEKL. The V end lost 0 bases, the J end lost 3 bases, and 3 bases lay between the germline ends. The DNA for the CDR3 is TGCGCCAGCAGCCAAGACCTCTACGAGCAGTACTTC. Protein product: CASSQDLYEQYF.

This clone was found once. V is TRBV4-2 and J is TRBJ1-2; possibly TRBD1 for D (6 bases). From germline, CDR1 is LGHNA and CDR2 YNFKEQ. The CDR3 covers 15 residues. Trimming cost V 3 bases and J 8 bases, with 19 bases left between them. As DNA, the CDR3 is TGTGCCAGCAGCCAGGACGGAGGGGAGACAGGCGGCTACACCTTC. Protein: CASSQDGGETGGYTF.

The J gene is TRBJ2-2, the V gene TRBV19, with 9 bases aligning to TRBD1. This CDR3 has 15 residues. The V and J ends lost 4 bases and 7 bases, in that order; junction bases with no gene match: 7. Per the germline V gene, CDR1 is LNHDA and CDR2 is SQIVND (reference sequence). The CDR3 DNA sequence: TGTGCCAGTAGTAGCGGGACAGGGACGGGCGGGGAGCTGTTTTTT. Translation: CASSSGTGTGGELFF.

This clone was recorded only once. V is TRBV2 and J is TRBJ1-3; 7 nucleotides align to TRBD1. Germline values: CDR1 SNHLY, CDR2 FYNNEI. V was pared by 6 bases and J by 0 bases, with 5 bases of the junction left unmatched. The length of the CDR3 is 15 residues. DNA for the CDR3: TGTGCCAGCAGAAGACAGGGAAGCTCTGGAAACACCATATATTTT. This translates into CASRRQGSSGNTIYF.

The chain employs TRBV24-1 and TRBJ2-3; D assignment may be TRBD1 or TRBD2 (7 bases each). V was shortened by 3 bases and J by 8 bases, with 20 bases between the two germline ends. CDR1 is KGHDR, CDR2 SFDVKD, per germline. The CDR3 is 16 residues long. The CDR3 spells CATSDGRDRPLGTQYF. CDR3 coding DNA: TGTGCCACCAGTGATGGGAGGGACAGACCTTTGGGTACGCAGTATTTT.

The genes are TRBV19 and TRBJ1-1, with 7 bases lining up with TRBD1. V lost 6 bases and J lost 0; bases outside the gene matches: 4. The germline gives CDR1 LNHDA, CDR2 SQIVND (reference sequence). The CDR3 runs to 14 residues. The CDR3: CASSLQGLNTEAFF. For the CDR3, the DNA is TGTGCCAGTAGCTTACAGGGGCTGAACACTGAAGCTTTCTTT. Full variable domain (rest looked up from reference TRBV19 and TRBJ1-1): DGGITQSPKYLFRKEGQNVTLSCEQNLNHDAMYWYRQDPGQGLRLIYYSQIVNDFQKGDIAEGYSVSREKKESFPLTVTSAQKNPTAFYLCASSLQGLNTEAFFGQGTRLTVV.

V usage is TRBV19 and J usage is TRBJ1-6; tentative D call: TRBD1 (5 bases). Germline CDR1 reads LNHDA; CDR2 reads SQIVND (reference sequence). CDR3 size: 15 residues. V lost 3 bases and J 5 bases, leaving 11 bases between the germline ends. For the CDR3, the DNA is TGTGCCAGTAGTATGGTGACAGCGAATAATTCACCCCTCCACTTT. This encodes CASSMVTANNSPLHF.

The table lists this clone with a count of one. J is TRBJ1-6 and V is TRBV6-5, with a tentative D call TRBD1 (5 bases). Looked up from germline, CDR1 is MNHEY and CDR2 is SVGAGI. The CDR3 is made up of 14 amino acids. Trimming pared 11 bases from V and 5 bases from J, leaving 16 bases between. The CDR3 sequence is CAGSPGTDNSPLHF. In DNA form, the CDR3 reads TGTGCCGGTTCCCCAGGGACTGATAATTCACCCCTCCACTTT.

The V gene is TRBV6-5, the J gene TRBJ1-4, with D unclear. The length of the CDR3 is 15 residues. Between the trimmed V and J ends, which lost 1 base and 6 bases, there was a span of 12 bases. Germline values: CDR1 MNHEY, CDR2 SVGAGI. CDR3 nucleotides: TGTGCCAGCAGTTACTTTGAGGGAGCAGATGAAAAACTGTTTTTT. It translates to CASSYFEGADEKLFF.